This paragraph covers one TCR beta chain sequence. The data were obtained in a study of T cells in narcolepsy. Germline V gene lookup returns CDR1 SGDLS and CDR2 YYNGEE. V lost 0 bases, J lost 7 bases, and 11 bases lay in between. This CDR3 is built from 13 residues. Some clones are missing from TCRdb's copy, which holds only in-frame ones; the method was immunoSEQ multiplex PCR. The data contain 20,000 to 25,000 clones, roughly 94% of them singletons. Sequencing was performed on CD45RA- memory CD4+ T cells from PBMCs. The chain uses TRBV9 and TRBJ2-7; D might be TRBD1 (6 bases). This sequence originates from a human donor with narcolepsy. DNA of the CDR3: TGTGCCAGCAGCGTAGCTCGGGACACAGAGCAGTACTTC. Its translation: CASSVARDTEQYF.